What follows are 10 T cell receptor beta chains derived from one specimen sequenced in a study of blood T cell repertoires in COVID-19. Some clones are missing from TCRdb's copy, which holds only in-frame ones; the method was immunoSEQ multiplex PCR. The data hold 150,000 to 200,000 clones, with around two thirds observed a single time. Sequencing was carried out using peripheral blood. All receptors derive from a woman older than 75 with acute or convalescent COVID-19.

The V call is TRBV9, the J call TRBJ2-3; D is undetermined. The length of the CDR3 is 15 residues. The V gene lost 2 bases and the J gene lost 0 bases, with 10 bases spanning the gap. Germline CDR1 and CDR2: SGDLS and YYNGEE. The CDR3 DNA reads as TGTGCCAGCAGCGTGAGTTCCTTGAGCACAGATACGCAGTATTTT. Its protein product is CASSVSSLSTDTQYF.

The genes are TRBV24-1 and TRBJ1-1; 7 positions agree with TRBD1. Germline values: CDR1 KGHDR, CDR2 SFDVKD. This CDR3 is built from 15 residues. The junction had 12 bases not matched to a gene; V was cut back by 9 bases and J by 3 bases. The CDR3 sequence: CATRQGYGSDTEAFF. CDR3 nucleotide sequence: TGTGCCACCCGACAGGGTTACGGGTCGGACACTGAAGCTTTCTTT.

The chain couples TRBV19 to TRBJ2-3, with D perhaps TRBD1 (6 bases). Trimming cost V 6 bases and J 2 bases, with 15 bases left between them. This CDR3 is built from 15 residues. The germline V gene has CDR1 LNHDA and CDR2 SQIVND (reference sequence). This chain's CDR3 is CASSRGDIPTDTQYF. CDR3 coding DNA: TGTGCCAGTAGCCGAGGGGACATTCCCACAGATACGCAGTATTTT.

This clone turned up a few times. The rearrangement joins TRBV30 to TRBJ1-1, with a weak D call TRBD1 (5 bases). This CDR3 has 13 amino acids. V lost 2 bases to trimming and J lost 5 bases, with 12 bases between them. The germline gives CDR1 GTSNPN, CDR2 SVGIG (reference sequence). This CDR3 reads CAWSRGGNTEAFF. The DNA for the CDR3 is TGTGCCTGGAGTCGGGGGGGAAATACTGAAGCTTTCTTT.

The chain uses TRBV9 and TRBJ2-7; 9 nucleotides line up with TRBD1. Unmatched junction bases numbered 11, after V lost 4 bases and J lost 6 bases. The germline gives CDR1 SGDLS, CDR2 YYNGEE. The CDR3 has 15 residues. The CDR3 coding sequence is TGTGCCAGCAGCTCATTTCCGGGACAGGGTTCCGAGCAGTACTTC. Its protein is CASSSFPGQGSEQYF.

The chain has TRBV2 and TRBJ1-1; D perhaps matches TRBD1 (5 bases). The ends were cut back, 8 bases at V and 4 bases at J, with 14 bases in the middle. The germline gives CDR1 SNHLY, CDR2 FYNNEI. This CDR3 is built from 13 residues. In nucleotides, the CDR3 is TGTGCCAGCGAAGACAGCTTGATCACTGAAGCTTTCTTT. Translating gives CASEDSLITEAFF. The variable domain in full, completed from reference TRBV2 and TRBJ1-1, reads EPEVTQTPSHQVTQMGQEVILRCVPISNHLYFYWYRQILGQKVEFLVSFYNNEISEKSEIFDDQFSVERPDGSNFTLKIRSTKLEDSAMYFCASEDSLITEAFFGQGTRLTVV.

The chain has TRBV2 and TRBJ2-1; 10 bases map to TRBD2. Unmatched junction bases numbered 5, after V lost 6 bases and J lost 3 bases. The CDR3 has 15 amino acids. Looked up from germline, CDR1 is SNHLY and CDR2 is FYNNEI. The CDR3 here is CASSAQREGYNEQFF. CDR3 in DNA: TGTGCCAGCAGCGCTCAGCGGGAGGGCTACAATGAGCAGTTCTTC.

The genes are TRBV11-3 and TRBJ2-1; 8 nucleotides align to TRBD2. CDR1 is SGHNT and CDR2 is YENEEA in the germline V gene. The CDR3 has 16 amino acids. Germline trimming cut 4 bases from V and 0 bases from J; bases unmatched to any gene: 5. The CDR3 region has the DNA TGTGCCAGCAGCTCCGGGAGCGGGAGCTCCTACAATGAGCAGTTCTTC. It is translated as CASSSGSGSSYNEQFF.

This clone was picked up a small number of times. V usage is TRBV2 and J usage is TRBJ2-3; no clear D. The CDR3 runs to 13 residues. CDR1 SNHLY and CDR2 FYNNEI come from the germline V gene. V was cut by 4 bases and J by 3 bases, with 8 bases left in between. CDR3 in amino acids: CASSGRLTDTQYF. In DNA form, the CDR3 reads TGTGCCAGCAGTGGCAGGTTGACAGATACGCAGTATTTT. Full variable domain (rest looked up from reference TRBV2 and TRBJ2-3): EPEVTQTPSHQVTQMGQEVILRCVPISNHLYFYWYRQILGQKVEFLVSFYNNEISEKSEIFDDQFSVERPDGSNFTLKIRSTKLEDSAMYFCASSGRLTDTQYFGPGTRLTVL.

The chain employs TRBV10-1 and TRBJ2-7, with a tentative D call TRBD1 (5 bases). The CDR3 consists of 12 residues. The ends were cut back, 5 bases at V and 4 bases at J, with 9 bases in the middle. Germline lookup yields CDR1 WNHNN and CDR2 SYGVQD (reference sequence). CDR3 in amino acids: CASSRSGYEQYF. CDR3 bases: TGCGCCAGCAGTAGATCAGGGTACGAGCAGTACTTC.